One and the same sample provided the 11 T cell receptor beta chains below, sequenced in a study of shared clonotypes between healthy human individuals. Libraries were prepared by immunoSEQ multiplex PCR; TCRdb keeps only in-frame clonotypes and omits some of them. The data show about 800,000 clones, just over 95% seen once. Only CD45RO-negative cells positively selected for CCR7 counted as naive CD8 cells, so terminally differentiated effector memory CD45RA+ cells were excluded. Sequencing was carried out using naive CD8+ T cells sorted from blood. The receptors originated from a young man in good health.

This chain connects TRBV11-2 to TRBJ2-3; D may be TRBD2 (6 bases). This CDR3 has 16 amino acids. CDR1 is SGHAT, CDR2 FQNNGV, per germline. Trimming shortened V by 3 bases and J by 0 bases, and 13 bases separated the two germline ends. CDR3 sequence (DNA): TGTGCCAGCAGCTTGGGGTGGGGGACTAGCACAGATACGCAGTATTTT. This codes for CASSLGWGTSTDTQYF.

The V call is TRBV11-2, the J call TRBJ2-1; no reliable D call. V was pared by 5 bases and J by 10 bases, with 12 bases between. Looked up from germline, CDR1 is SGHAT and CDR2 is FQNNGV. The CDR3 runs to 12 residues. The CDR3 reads CASSQLTSEQFF. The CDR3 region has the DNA TGTGCCAGCAGCCAGTTGACTTCGGAGCAGTTCTTC.

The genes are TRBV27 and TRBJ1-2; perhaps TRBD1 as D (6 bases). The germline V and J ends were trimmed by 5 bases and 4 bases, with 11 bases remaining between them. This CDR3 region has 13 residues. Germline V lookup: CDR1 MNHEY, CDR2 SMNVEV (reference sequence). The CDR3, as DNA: TGTGCCAGCAGTGTAAACAGGGTCTATGGCTACACCTTC. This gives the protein CASSVNRVYGYTF.

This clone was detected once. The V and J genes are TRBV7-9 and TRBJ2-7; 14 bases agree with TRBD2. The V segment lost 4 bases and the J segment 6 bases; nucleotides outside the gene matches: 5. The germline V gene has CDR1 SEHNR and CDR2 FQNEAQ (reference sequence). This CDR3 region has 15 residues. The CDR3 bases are TGTGCCAGCAGCTCGGGACTAGCGGGAGTTCGCGAGCAGTACTTC. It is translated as CASSSGLAGVREQYF.

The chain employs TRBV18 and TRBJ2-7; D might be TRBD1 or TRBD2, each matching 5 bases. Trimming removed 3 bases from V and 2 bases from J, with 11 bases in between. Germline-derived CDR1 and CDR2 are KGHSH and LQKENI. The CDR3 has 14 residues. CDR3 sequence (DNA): TGTGCCAGCTCACCCTGGGACGGAACCTACGAGCAGTACTTC. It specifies CASSPWDGTYEQYF.

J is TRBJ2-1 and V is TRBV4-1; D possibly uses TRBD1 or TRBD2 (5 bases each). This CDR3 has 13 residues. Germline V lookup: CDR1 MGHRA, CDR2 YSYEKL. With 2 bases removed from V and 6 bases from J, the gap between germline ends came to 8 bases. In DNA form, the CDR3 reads TGCGCCAGCAGCCAATCGGGGACCAATGAGCAGTTCTTC. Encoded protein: CASSQSGTNEQFF.

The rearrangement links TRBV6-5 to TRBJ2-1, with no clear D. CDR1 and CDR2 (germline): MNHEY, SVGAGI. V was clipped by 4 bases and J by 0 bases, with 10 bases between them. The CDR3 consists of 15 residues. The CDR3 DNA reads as TGTGCCAGCAGTTTTTTTGAAAGCTCCTACAATGAGCAGTTCTTC. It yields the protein CASSFFESSYNEQFF.

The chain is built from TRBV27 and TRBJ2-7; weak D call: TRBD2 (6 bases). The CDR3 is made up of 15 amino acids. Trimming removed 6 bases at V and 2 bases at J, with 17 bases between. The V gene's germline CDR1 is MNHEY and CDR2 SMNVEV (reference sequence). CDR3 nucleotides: TGTGCCAGCAGCCCCCGGGACTGGGAGGCCTACGAGCAGTACTTC. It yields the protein CASSPRDWEAYEQYF.

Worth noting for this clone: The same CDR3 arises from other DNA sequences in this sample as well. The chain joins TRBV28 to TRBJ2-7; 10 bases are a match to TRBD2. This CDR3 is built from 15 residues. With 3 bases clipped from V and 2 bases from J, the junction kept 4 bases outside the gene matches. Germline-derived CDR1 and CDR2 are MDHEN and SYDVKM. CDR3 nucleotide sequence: TGTGCCAGCAGTTTCAGGCTAGCGGGAGCCTACGAGCAGTACTTC. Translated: CASSFRLAGAYEQYF. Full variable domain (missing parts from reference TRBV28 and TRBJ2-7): DVKVTQSSRYLVKRTGEKVFLECVQDMDHENMFWYRQDPGLGLRLIYFSYDVKMKEKGDIPEGYSVSREKKERFSLILESASTNQTSMYLCASSFRLAGAYEQYFGPGTRLTVT.

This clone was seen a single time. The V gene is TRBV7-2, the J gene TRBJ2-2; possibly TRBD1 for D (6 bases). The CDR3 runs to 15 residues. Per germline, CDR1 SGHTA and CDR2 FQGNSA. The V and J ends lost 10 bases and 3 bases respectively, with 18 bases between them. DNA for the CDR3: TGTGCCATCGACTCCCGGGACATCGACACCGGGGAGCTGTTTTTT. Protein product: CAIDSRDIDTGELFF.

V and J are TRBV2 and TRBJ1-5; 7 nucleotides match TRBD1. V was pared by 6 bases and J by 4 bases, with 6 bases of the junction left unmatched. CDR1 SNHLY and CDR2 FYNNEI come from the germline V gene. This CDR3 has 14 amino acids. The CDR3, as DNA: TGTGCCAGCAGCCCCGGGACAGAGAATCAGCCCCAGCATTTT. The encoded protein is CASSPGTENQPQHF.